Listed below are T cell receptor beta chains from one sample, sequenced in a study of CD8 T cells in Susac syndrome. TCRdb reprocessed the immunoSEQ multiplex PCR reads via MiXCR and lists one record per CDR3 protein. The repertoire holds roughly 160,000 distinct CDR3 sequences, with around 96% as singletons. The specimen was CD4+ T cells from PBMCs. These receptor sequences come from a human donor with Susac syndrome. CDR3s include the opening cysteine and the closing phenylalanine or tryptophan. The D gene is left open where the match is weak. A row's size may be missing; if present it is once, few, many or a size class.

V	D	size	J	CDR3	DNA
TRBV29-1	TRBD2	NA	TRBJ2-1	CSAQGGLAGAAAYNEQFF	TGCAGCGCCCAGGGTGGACTAGCGGGAGCCGCCGCGTACAATGAGCAGTTCTTC
TRBV29-1	NA	NA	TRBJ2-5	CSVGLAETQYF	TGCAGCGTTGGTCTAGCCGAGACCCAGTACTTC
TRBV7-3	TRBD2	NA	TRBJ2-2	CASSPSGRGNTGELFF	TGTGCCAGCAGCCCTAGCGGGAGGGGGAACACCGGGGAGCTGTTTTTT
TRBV7-8	NA	NA	TRBJ1-1	CASSWKRRTEAFF	TGTGCCAGCAGCTGGAAAAGACGCACTGAAGCTTTCTTT
TRBV20-1	NA	NA	TRBJ2-6	CSASAVKGSSGANVLTF	TGCAGTGCTAGTGCGGTAAAGGGATCGTCTGGGGCCAACGTCCTGACTTTC
TRBV29-1	NA	NA	TRBJ1-1	CSARDGANTEAFF	TGCAGCGCCCGGGACGGAGCTAACACTGAAGCTTTCTTT
TRBV9	NA	once	TRBJ2-1	CASSPPGPANEQFF	TGTGCCAGCAGCCCACCGGGTCCCGCCAATGAGCAGTTCTTC
TRBV29-1	TRBD2	NA	TRBJ2-3	CSGRTSGSGTQYF	TGCAGCGGTCGGACTAGCGGGAGTGGTACGCAGTATTTT
TRBV10-3	NA	NA	TRBJ1-1	CAIRDTEYAEAFF	TGTGCCATCAGGGACACCGAGTACGCTGAAGCTTTCTTT
TRBV9	NA	NA	TRBJ2-4	CASSVASGVNIQYF	TGTGCCAGCAGCGTAGCTTCAGGCGTAAACATTCAGTACTTC
TRBV29-1	NA	NA	TRBJ1-1	CSVETWAENTEAFF	TGCAGCGTTGAAACGTGGGCGGAGAACACTGAAGCTTTCTTT
TRBV20-1	NA	NA	TRBJ2-2	CSAPTLYSHGELFF	TGCAGTGCTCCCACCCTCTACAGCCACGGGGAGCTGTTTTTT
TRBV29-1	NA	NA	TRBJ2-3	CSVGGISTDTQYF	TGCAGCGTTGGAGGGATTAGCACAGATACGCAGTATTTT
TRBV5-6	NA	once	TRBJ1-6	CASSSLLTADNSPLHF	TGTGCCAGCAGCTCCTTACTGACAGCAGATAATTCACCCCTCCACTTT
TRBV11-2	NA	NA	TRBJ1-1	CASRQLPTEAFF	TGTGCCAGCAGACAACTACCCACTGAAGCTTTCTTT
TRBV20-1	NA	NA	TRBJ1-5	CSASRGTNSNQPQHF	TGCAGTGCTAGTCGGGGAACCAATAGCAATCAGCCCCAGCATTTT
TRBV7-3	TRBD1	NA	TRBJ2-1	CASSLLTGGEQFF	TGTGCCAGCAGCCTACTGACAGGGGGTGAGCAGTTCTTC
TRBV29-1	TRBD2	NA	TRBJ2-3	CSVASLAGRTDTQYF	TGCAGCGTTGCTTCACTAGCGGGGAGGACAGATACGCAGTATTTT
TRBV15	NA	NA	TRBJ1-1	CATSRAGRGSTEAFF	TGTGCCACCAGCAGAGCTGGCCGGGGGTCGACTGAAGCTTTCTTT
TRBV11-1	TRBD1	NA	TRBJ2-6	CASSRGSRQGTPGANVLTF	TGTGCCAGCAGCAGGGGAAGTAGACAGGGAACCCCTGGGGCCAACGTCCTGACTTTC
TRBV27	NA	NA	TRBJ2-1	CASSSEGLSYNEQFF	TGTGCCAGTAGTTCGGAGGGCCTATCCTACAATGAGCAGTTCTTC
TRBV28	NA	NA	TRBJ1-5	CASSSAGPGPQHF	TGTGCCAGCAGCTCCGCCGGTCCTGGGCCCCAGCATTTT
TRBV25-1	NA	NA	TRBJ2-7	CASRSQGLNEQYF	TGTGCCAGCAGGAGTCAGGGGCTGAACGAGCAGTACTTC
TRBV7-7	NA	NA	TRBJ2-5	CASSSQWQETQYF	TGTGCTAGCAGCTCCCAATGGCAAGAGACCCAGTACTTC
TRBV28	TRBD2	NA	TRBJ2-7	CASRGTGLGTSGRF	TGTGCCAGCAGGGGGACAGGGCTTGGGACTAGCGGGAGGTTC
TRBV7-9	NA	NA	TRBJ2-2	CASLTGSTGELFF	TGTGCCAGCCTGACGGGGTCCACCGGGGAGCTGTTTTTT
TRBV29-1	NA	NA	TRBJ2-3	CSARGVSDTQYF	TGCAGCGCCCGCGGTGTTTCAGATACGCAGTATTTT
TRBV7-6	NA	NA	TRBJ2-5	CASSQGQTQYF	TGTGCCAGCAGTCAGGGGCAGACCCAGTACTTC
TRBV14	NA	once	TRBJ2-7	CASSHSSYEQYF	TGTGCCAGCAGCCACAGCTCCTACGAGCAGTACTTC
TRBV3-1	NA	NA	TRBJ2-1	CASSPSKGSSWQFF	TGTGCCAGCAGCCCCAGCAAAGGGAGCAGCTGGCAGTTCTTC
TRBV11-3	NA	NA	TRBJ2-1	CASSADYREQFF	TGTGCCAGCAGCGCGGACTACCGTGAGCAGTTCTTC
TRBV18	TRBD1	NA	TRBJ2-4	CASSPPGQGGLIQYF	TGTGCCAGCTCACCACCGGGACAGGGGGGTCTCATTCAGTACTTC
TRBV2	TRBD1	NA	TRBJ2-5	CASSWDRTYQETQYF	TGTGCCAGCAGTTGGGACAGGACCTACCAAGAGACCCAGTACTTC
TRBV7-8	NA	NA	TRBJ2-3	CASSLGTPDTQYF	TGTGCCAGCAGCCTCGGGACACCAGATACGCAGTATTTT
TRBV13	NA	NA	TRBJ2-3	CASSLGAATSTDTQYF	TGTGCCAGCAGCTTAGGAGCGGCCACTAGCACAGATACGCAGTATTTT
TRBV5-4	TRBD2	NA	TRBJ2-1	CASSFPGLDYNEQFF	TGTGCCAGCAGCTTTCCGGGACTAGACTACAATGAGCAGTTCTTC
TRBV20-1	TRBD2	NA	TRBJ2-1	CSARGSSGGYNEQFF	TGCAGTGCTAGAGGGAGTAGCGGGGGATACAATGAGCAGTTCTTC
TRBV14	NA	NA	TRBJ1-2	CASSHDHPYGYTF	TGTGCCAGCAGCCATGACCACCCCTATGGCTACACCTTC
TRBV29-1	TRBD2	NA	TRBJ2-1	CSARLAGVWEQFF	TGCAGCGCCCGACTAGCGGGGGTCTGGGAGCAGTTCTTC
TRBV9	TRBD2	NA	TRBJ2-3	CASSLGLVSTDTQYF	TGTGCCAGCAGCCTCGGACTAGTAAGCACAGATACGCAGTATTTT
TRBV20-1	NA	NA	TRBJ2-5	CSASPGDQETQYF	TGCAGTGCTAGTCCCGGGGACCAAGAGACCCAGTACTTC
TRBV2	TRBD1	NA	TRBJ2-5	CASSAGTGAETQYF	TGTGCCAGCAGTGCGGGGACAGGGGCAGAGACCCAGTACTTC
TRBV29-1	TRBD1	once	TRBJ1-5	CSARQGPSQPQHF	TGCAGCGCCAGACAGGGTCCGTCTCAGCCCCAGCATTTT
TRBV12-3/TRBV12-4	NA	NA	TRBJ1-5	CASSQYEQPQHF	TGTGCCAGCAGTCAGTATGAGCAGCCCCAGCATTTT
TRBV19	TRBD2	NA	TRBJ2-3	CASSSRQRETTDTQYF	TGTGCCAGTAGTTCCCGTCAGCGGGAGACCACAGATACGCAGTATTTT
TRBV30	NA	NA	TRBJ2-7	CACIQGGYEQYF	TGTGCCTGTATACAAGGGGGCTACGAGCAGTACTTC
TRBV15	TRBD2	NA	TRBJ2-1	CATSWIPTGLAGGPPSYNEQFF	TGTGCCACCAGCTGGATCCCAACTGGACTAGCGGGAGGGCCCCCCTCCTACAATGAGCAGTTCTTC
TRBV29-1	NA	NA	TRBJ2-2	CSVVRGQLTTGELFF	TGCAGCGTTGTACGGGGGCAGCTGACCACCGGGGAGCTGTTTTTT
TRBV7-8	NA	NA	TRBJ2-7	CASSSNTGTAFEQYF	TGTGCCAGCAGCTCCAATACCGGGACGGCTTTCGAGCAGTACTTC
TRBV30	NA	NA	TRBJ2-1	CAWSRGVIQRGGNEQFF	TGTGCCTGGAGTCGAGGGGTAATACAGAGAGGGGGCAATGAGCAGTTCTTC
TRBV18	TRBD2	once	TRBJ2-7	CASTTLAGGSYEQYF	TGTGCCAGCACCACCCTAGCGGGAGGCTCCTACGAGCAGTACTTC
TRBV6-5	NA	NA	TRBJ1-1	CASSYEVSTEAFF	TGTGCCAGCAGTTATGAGGTGAGCACTGAAGCTTTCTTT
TRBV7-9	TRBD1	NA	TRBJ2-1	CASSLPDRFSFF	TGTGCCAGCAGCCTCCCGGACAGGTTTTCGTTCTTC
TRBV30	TRBD1	NA	TRBJ2-5	CAWSQGGLETQYF	TGTGCCTGGAGCCAAGGGGGCCTGGAGACCCAGTACTTC